Listed below are T cell receptor beta chains from one sample, sequenced in a study of T cell responses to AZD1222 COVID-19 vaccine. Libraries were prepared by immunoSEQ multiplex PCR; TCRdb keeps only in-frame clonotypes and omits some of them. The data show some 54,000 clones, 70% to 90% seen once. Material: peripheral blood, obtained on day 0 of AZD1222 vaccination. The receptor set was obtained from an adult in good health. CDR3s include the opening cysteine and the closing phenylalanine or tryptophan.

TRBJ1-5,TRBV19,CASRGPPYQPQHF
TRBJ2-3,TRBV18,CASSPPAEDTQYF
TRBJ2-7,TRBV18,CASSPPYRRGAYEQYF
TRBJ1-1,TRBV19,CASRQGSNTEAFF
TRBJ2-7,TRBV7-2,CASRSRGLGEQYF
TRBJ1-1,TRBV5-4,CASSLGLQAAAGAFF
TRBJ1-3,TRBV5-4,CASSLDGSGNTIYF
TRBJ1-2,TRBV7-9,CASSPLGQGRKDYGYTF
TRBJ1-2,TRBV11-2,CASSSPGQGPNGYTF
TRBJ2-7,TRBV7-2,CASSLWRQAYEQYF
TRBJ2-3,TRBV5-6,CASSRDSSRDTQYF
TRBJ2-7,TRBV6-5,CASSSVALSYEQYF
TRBJ1-2,TRBV5-6,CASSLSGNPYTF
TRBJ2-1,TRBV23-1,CASYDRGPYNEQFF
TRBJ1-4,TRBV4-3,CASSQDLPGPKLFF
TRBJ1-1,TRBV10-1,CASSSRTGTEAFF
TRBJ2-7,TRBV3-1/TRBV3-2,CASSHTRMGEQYF
TRBJ2-3,TRBV19,CASTFQGTDTQYF
TRBJ1-1,TRBV27,CASSLLSLNTEAFF
TRBJ2-7,TRBV2,CASSGFTGDEQYF
TRBJ1-6,TRBV6-5,CASSLRVPNSPLHF
TRBJ1-1,TRBV30,CAWSPSGPEAFF
TRBJ2-7,TRBV14,CASSRPDFGRSYEQYF
TRBJ1-1,TRBV19,CASSRRQGEGNTEAFF
TRBJ1-1,TRBV19,CASSIGAEAFF
TRBJ1-6,TRBV27,CASSLQSQLNSPLHF
TRBJ2-5,TRBV6-2/TRBV6-3,CASSSGQGEWETQYF
TRBJ1-6,TRBV24-1,CATSQGGFNSPLHF
TRBJ2-1,TRBV9,CASSVEVRSSYNEQFF
TRBJ1-1,TRBV13,CASSLRTGVTEAFF
TRBJ1-2,TRBV3-1/TRBV3-2,CASSQEGGLSHSTF
TRBJ2-3,TRBV7-2,CASSLRLGPGTDTQYF
TRBJ1-5,TRBV27,CASSPQGRPNQPQHF
TRBJ1-5,TRBV28,CASSFGGGSNQPQHF
TRBJ2-7,TRBV13,CASSLGGPGQGYEQYF
TRBJ1-1,TRBV6-5,CASRRDRRTEAFF
TRBJ1-1,TRBV5-4,CASSWRGDTEAFF